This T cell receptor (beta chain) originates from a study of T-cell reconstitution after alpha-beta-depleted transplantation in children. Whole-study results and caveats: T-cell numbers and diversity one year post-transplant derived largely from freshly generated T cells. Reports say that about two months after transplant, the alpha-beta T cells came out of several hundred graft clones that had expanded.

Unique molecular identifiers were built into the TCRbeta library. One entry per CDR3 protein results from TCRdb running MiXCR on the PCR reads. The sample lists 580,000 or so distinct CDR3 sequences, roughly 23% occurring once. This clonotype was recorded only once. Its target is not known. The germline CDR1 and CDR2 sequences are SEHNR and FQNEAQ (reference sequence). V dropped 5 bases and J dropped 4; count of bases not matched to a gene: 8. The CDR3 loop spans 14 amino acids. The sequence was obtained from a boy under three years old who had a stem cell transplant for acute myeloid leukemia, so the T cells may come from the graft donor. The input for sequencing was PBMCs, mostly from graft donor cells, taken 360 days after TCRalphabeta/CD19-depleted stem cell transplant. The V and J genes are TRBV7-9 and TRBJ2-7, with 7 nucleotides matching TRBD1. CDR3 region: CASSPGTDLYEQYF. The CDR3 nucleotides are TGTGCCAGCAGCCCCGGGACAGACCTTTACGAGCAGTACTTC. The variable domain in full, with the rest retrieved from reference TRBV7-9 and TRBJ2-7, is DTGVSQNPRHKITKRGQNVTFRCDPISEHNRLYWYRQTLGQGPEFLTYFQNEAQLEKSRLLSDRFSAERPKGSFSTLEIQRTEQGDSAMYLCASSPGTDLYEQYFGPGTRLTVT.